This passage covers 25 T cell receptor beta chains from one sample sequenced in a study of blood T cell repertoires in COVID-19. Assay: immunoSEQ multiplex PCR; the TCRdb copy retains only in-frame clones and omits some. The data show over 120,000 clones, 77% seen once. Sequencing was performed on peripheral blood. The receptors were gathered from a woman aged 45-59 years with active or convalescent COVID-19.

This sequence joins TRBV19 and TRBJ1-5; TRBD1 might be the D (6 bases). V lost 10 bases and J lost 0, with 16 bases in between. The germline V gene encodes CDR1 LNHDA and CDR2 SQIVND (reference sequence). The CDR3 is 15 amino acids. DNA of the CDR3: TGTGCCACCACCGGGACACATTATAGCAATCAGCCCCAGCATTTT. It codes for CATTGTHYSNQPQHF.

The chain links TRBV19 to TRBJ2-6, with 10 positions matching TRBD1. The CDR3 covers 18 residues. With V trimmed by 5 bases and J by 0 bases, 7 bases remained unmatched. Germline CDR1 reads LNHDA; CDR2 reads SQIVND (reference sequence). This CDR3 is CASSGTGVVFSGANVLTF. The DNA for the CDR3 is TGTGCCAGTAGTGGGACAGGGGTCGTATTCTCTGGGGCCAACGTCCTGACTTTC.

The CDR3 DNA follows: TGTGCCAGCAGCCCCCGGCAGGGGGCTGTTTATGGCTACACCTTC. Residues: CASSPRQGAVYGYTF. The chain recombines TRBV7-2 with TRBJ1-2; TRBD1 matches 8 bases. Germline loops: CDR1 SGHTA, CDR2 FQGNSA. This CDR3 spans 15 amino acids. The V and J ends lost 5 bases and 5 bases, in that order; junction bases with no gene match: 10.

The V and J genes are TRBV6-5 and TRBJ2-7; 15 bases align to TRBD2. The length of the CDR3 is 16 residues. Per germline, CDR1 MNHEY and CDR2 SVGAGI. After removal of 2 bases from V and 5 bases from J, the junction contained 4 bases not matched to a gene. CDR3 loop: CASSYGLAGGPNEQYF. The CDR3, as DNA: TGTGCCAGCAGTTACGGACTAGCGGGGGGGCCTAACGAGCAGTACTTC.

The chain employs TRBV28 and TRBJ1-6, with 8 bases fitting TRBD1. There are 14 residues in the CDR3. V trimming: 5 bases; J trimming: 13 bases; junction bases outside the gene matches: 10. CDR1 is MDHEN, CDR2 SYDVKM, per germline. CDR3 in DNA: TGTGCCAGCAGTAGGGACAGGCAGGCGGGTCCCCTCCACTTT. Its translation is CASSRDRQAGPLHF.

The chain combines TRBV7-3 with TRBJ2-3; 8 bases line up with TRBD1. CDR3 length equals 14 residues. CDR1 and CDR2 from the germline V gene are SGHTA and FQGTGA. The J segment lost 5 bases and the V segment lost 5 bases, leaving 6 bases of the junction unmatched. CDR3 DNA: TGTGCCAGCAGCCCATTGGGGACAGGAGATACGCAGTATTTT. Protein sequence: CASSPLGTGDTQYF.

In its sample, this clone was seen once. The rearrangement joins TRBV10-3 to TRBJ2-7; no clear D gene. The CDR3 spans 12 residues. The V end lost 6 bases, the J end lost 5 bases, and 11 bases lay between the germline ends. CDR1 and CDR2 from the germline V gene are ENHRY and SYGVKD. CDR3 nucleotides: TGTGCCATCAGCCGACAAACCGACGAGCAGTACTTC. Protein sequence: CAISRQTDEQYF.

This sequence joins TRBV30 and TRBJ2-5; TRBD2 aligns across 15 bases. The V and J ends lost 3 bases and 5 bases, in that order; junction bases with no gene match: 13. Germline V gene lookup returns CDR1 GTSNPN and CDR2 SVGIG (reference sequence). The CDR3 spans 18 residues. CDR3 loop: CAWSLSRTSGRVGETQYF. The DNA for the CDR3 is TGTGCCTGGAGCCTCTCAAGGACTAGCGGGAGGGTAGGCGAGACCCAGTACTTC.

The gene calls are TRBV2 and TRBJ2-3, with D unresolved. V lost 4 bases and J lost 4, with 3 bases in between. The CDR3 contains 11 residues. The germline gives CDR1 SNHLY, CDR2 FYNNEI. CDR3 nucleotide sequence: TGTGCCAGCAGTGGAGCAGATACGCAGTATTTT. This encodes CASSGADTQYF.

A few counts support this clone. This chain joins TRBV19 and TRBJ1-2; a possible D gene is TRBD1 (5 bases). In germline, CDR1 is LNHDA, CDR2 SQIVND (reference sequence). The CDR3 extends over 14 amino acids. Between the trimmed V and J ends, which lost 6 bases and 3 bases, there was a span of 14 bases. Written as DNA, the CDR3 is TGTGCCAGTAGCTTCAGGGCTTCGGACTATGGCTACACCTTC. Residues: CASSFRASDYGYTF.

This chain uses TRBV7-9 with TRBJ1-2, with D perhaps matching TRBD1 (6 bases). The CDR3 runs 17 residues. Germline values: CDR1 SEHNR, CDR2 FQNEAQ (reference sequence). Trimming took off 0 bases at V and 1 base at J, with 15 bases between the two ends. The CDR3 DNA follows: TGTGCCAGCAGCTTAGCGCAGGGGCGAACCTTTAACTATGGCTACACCTTC. This codes for CASSLAQGRTFNYGYTF.

The V call is TRBV3-1 (or the pseudogene TRBV3-2), the J call TRBJ2-7, with D perhaps matching TRBD1 (5 bases). The germline V gene has CDR1 LGHDT and CDR2 YNNKEL (reference sequence). Between the trimmed V and J ends, which lost 0 bases and 9 bases, there was a span of 21 bases. The CDR3 is 16 residues long. CDR3 bases: TGTGCCAGCAGCCAAGATGCCGGTAGACGTGGGGCTGGGCAGTACTTC. It translates to CASSQDAGRRGAGQYF.

The chain carries TRBV6-2 or TRBV6-3 and TRBJ2-7, with D tentatively TRBD2 (6 bases). This CDR3 is 16 amino acids long. CDR1 MNHEY and CDR2 SVGEGT come from the germline V gene. Trimming pared 5 bases from V and 2 bases from J, leaving 19 bases between. CDR3 loop: CASSNVGGRSTYEQYF. The CDR3 nucleotides are TGTGCCAGCAGTAACGTAGGTGGGAGGTCGACCTACGAGCAGTACTTC.

The rearrangement uses TRBV27 and TRBJ1-1; the D gene is possibly TRBD1 (6 bases). With 0 bases removed from V and 4 bases from J, the gap between germline ends came to 12 bases. There are 15 residues in the CDR3. CDR1 is MNHEY and CDR2 is SMNVEV in the germline V gene (reference sequence). The CDR3 protein is CASSLSRTVVTEAFF. In DNA form, the CDR3 reads TGTGCCAGCAGTTTATCCCGGACAGTTGTCACTGAAGCTTTCTTT.

The chain combines TRBV14 with TRBJ2-1, with 13 bases matching TRBD2. The CDR3 is 16 amino acids. Germline trimming cut 3 bases from V and 9 bases from J; bases unmatched to any gene: 8. The germline V gene has CDR1 SGHDN and CDR2 FVKESK. The CDR3 DNA reads as TGTGCCAGCAGCCACTTACCGGGACTAGCGGGGAGTGAGCAGTTCTTC. Its protein product is CASSHLPGLAGSEQFF.

V usage is TRBV6-5 and J usage is TRBJ1-4; the match to TRBD1 covers 9 bases. The germline V gene has CDR1 MNHEY and CDR2 SVGAGI. The CDR3 runs 14 residues. V was pared by 6 bases and J by 5 bases, with 4 bases of the junction left unmatched. For the CDR3, the DNA is TGTGCCAGCAGATTGACAGGGGGAAATGAAAAACTGTTTTTT. Translated, it gives CASRLTGGNEKLFF.

The J gene is TRBJ1-2, the V gene TRBV7-9; no reliable D call. V was clipped by 0 bases and J by 8 bases, with 13 bases between them. Germline CDR1 SEHNR, CDR2 FQNEAQ (reference sequence). The CDR3 totals 14 residues. The CDR3 here is CASSLASGGWGYTF. CDR3 bases: TGTGCCAGCAGCTTAGCCTCGGGTGGATGGGGCTACACCTTC.

The CDR3 protein is CASSLDKRPPPGELFF. CDR3 in DNA: TGCGCCAGCAGCTTGGATAAGCGGCCTCCCCCCGGGGAGCTGTTTTTT. The chain employs TRBV5-1 and TRBJ2-2; maybe TRBD2 (5 bases). There are 16 residues in the CDR3. V was shortened by 0 bases and J by 6 bases, with 15 bases between the two germline ends. The germline CDR1 and CDR2 sequences are SGHRS and YFSETQ.

V and J are TRBV11-3 and TRBJ2-3; TRBD1 agrees at 9 bases. V trimming: 4 bases; J trimming: 3 bases; junction bases outside the gene matches: 5. Germline values: CDR1 SGHNT, CDR2 YENEEA. CDR3 length: 15 residues. This chain's CDR3 is CASSSRQGETDTQYF. CDR3 coding DNA: TGTGCCAGCAGCTCCAGACAGGGGGAAACAGATACGCAGTATTTT.

The rearrangement links TRBV25-1 to TRBJ1-2; TRBD1 matches 8 bases. The trim removed 3 bases at V and 4 bases at J, leaving 7 bases unmatched. CDR1 is MGHDK and CDR2 is SYGVNS in the germline V gene. There are 15 residues in the CDR3. The CDR3: CASSDTNRGTYGYTF. The CDR3, as DNA: TGTGCCAGCAGTGATACAAACAGGGGGACCTATGGCTACACCTTC.

V gene TRBV18 combines with J gene TRBJ1-1; the match to TRBD1 covers 9 bases. Germline V gives CDR1 KGHSH, CDR2 LQKENI. After removal of 2 bases from V and 6 bases from J, the junction contained 7 bases not matched to a gene. The CDR3 is 15 amino acids. CDR3 region: CASSPDTGGRAEAFF. CDR3 bases: TGTGCCAGCTCACCAGATACAGGGGGCAGGGCTGAAGCTTTCTTT.

This clone was detected once. The chain employs TRBV28 and TRBJ1-2; 7 bases align to TRBD1. Germline lookup yields CDR1 MDHEN and CDR2 SYDVKM. V lost 3 bases, J lost 6 bases, and 16 bases stayed unmatched. The CDR3 is made up of 17 amino acids. The DNA of the CDR3 is TGTGCCAGCAGTTTCGTTCGGCAGGGGGTCGGTTTAAATGGCTACACCTTC. Amino acid sequence: CASSFVRQGVGLNGYTF.

This chain uses TRBV5-1 with TRBJ2-2, with 8 bases lining up with TRBD2. V lost 0 bases, J lost 0 bases, and 4 bases stayed unmatched. The germline gives CDR1 SGHRS, CDR2 YFSETQ. The CDR3 extends over 17 amino acids. CDR3 in amino acids: CASSLGLATANTGELFF. The CDR3 DNA reads as TGCGCCAGCAGCTTGGGACTAGCGACCGCGAACACCGGGGAGCTGTTTTTT.

This clone was seen just once. The chain couples TRBV4-3 to TRBJ1-4; 7 bases are shared with TRBD1. The CDR3 has 17 amino acids. The V gene end was trimmed by 1 base and the J gene end by 2 bases; junction bases not matched to a gene: 7. Germline values: CDR1 LGHNA, CDR2 YSLEER. As DNA, the CDR3 is TGCGCCAGCAGCCAAGGCCCCAGGGGGTTTACTAATGAAAAACTGTTTTTT. Translated, it gives CASSQGPRGFTNEKLFF.

The CDR3 here is CASSQDKRGLSYEQYF. For the CDR3, the DNA is TGCGCCAGCAGTCAAGATAAGAGGGGGCTCTCCTACGAGCAGTACTTC. This sequence joins TRBV23-1 and TRBJ2-7; TRBD1 agrees at 7 bases. TRBV23-1 counts as an open reading frame of uncertain function. The V and J ends lost 2 bases and 0 bases, in that order; junction bases with no gene match: 7. The CDR3 is made up of 16 amino acids.